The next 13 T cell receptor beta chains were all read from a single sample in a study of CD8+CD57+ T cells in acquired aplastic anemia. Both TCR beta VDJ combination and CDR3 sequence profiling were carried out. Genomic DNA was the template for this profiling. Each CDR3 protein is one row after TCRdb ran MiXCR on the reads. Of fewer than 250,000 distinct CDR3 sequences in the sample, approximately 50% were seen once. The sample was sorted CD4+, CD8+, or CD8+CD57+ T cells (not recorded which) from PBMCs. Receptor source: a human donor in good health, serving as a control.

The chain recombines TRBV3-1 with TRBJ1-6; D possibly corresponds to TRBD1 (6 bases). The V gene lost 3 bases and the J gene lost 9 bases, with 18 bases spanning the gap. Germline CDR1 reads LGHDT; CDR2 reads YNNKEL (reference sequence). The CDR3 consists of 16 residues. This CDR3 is CASSHPSAGAGSPLHF. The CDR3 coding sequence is TGTGCCAGCAGCCACCCCTCCGCGGGGGCGGGTTCACCCCTCCACTTT.

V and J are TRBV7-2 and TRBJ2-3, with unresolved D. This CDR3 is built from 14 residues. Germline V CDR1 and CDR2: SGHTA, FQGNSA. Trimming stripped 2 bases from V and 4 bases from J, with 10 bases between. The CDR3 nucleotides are TGTGCCAGCAGCTTACGTCCGGGTTCAGATACGCAGTATTTT. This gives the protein CASSLRPGSDTQYF.

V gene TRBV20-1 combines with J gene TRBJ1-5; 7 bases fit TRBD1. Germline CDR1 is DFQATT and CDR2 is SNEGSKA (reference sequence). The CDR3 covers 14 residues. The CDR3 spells CSAFGTVSNQPQHF. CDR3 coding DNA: TGCAGCGCCTTCGGGACAGTTAGCAATCAGCCCCAGCATTTT.

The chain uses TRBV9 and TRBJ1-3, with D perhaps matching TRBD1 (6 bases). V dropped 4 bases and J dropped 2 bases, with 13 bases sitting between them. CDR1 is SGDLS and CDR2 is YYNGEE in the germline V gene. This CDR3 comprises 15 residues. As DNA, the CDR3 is TGTGCCAGCAGCTTAGGGGGGGGGCCTGGAAACACCATATATTTT. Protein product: CASSLGGGPGNTIYF. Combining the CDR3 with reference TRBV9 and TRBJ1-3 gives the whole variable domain DSGVTQTPKHLITATGQRVTLRCSPRSGDLSVYWYQQSLDQGLQFLIQYYNGEERAKGNILERFSAQQFPDLHSELNLSSLELGDSALYFCASSLGGGPGNTIYFGEGSWLTVV.

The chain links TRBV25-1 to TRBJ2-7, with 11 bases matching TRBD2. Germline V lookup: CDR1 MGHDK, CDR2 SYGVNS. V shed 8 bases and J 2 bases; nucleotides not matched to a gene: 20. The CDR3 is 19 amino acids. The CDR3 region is CASCTYREYSGGAPYEQYF. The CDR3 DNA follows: TGTGCCAGCTGTACCTACAGGGAATATAGCGGGGGGGCCCCCTACGAGCAGTACTTC.

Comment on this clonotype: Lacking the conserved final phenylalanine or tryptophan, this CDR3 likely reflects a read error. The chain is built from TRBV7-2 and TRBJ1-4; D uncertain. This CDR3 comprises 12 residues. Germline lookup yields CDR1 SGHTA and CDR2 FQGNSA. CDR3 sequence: CASSLGNEELFL. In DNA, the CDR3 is TGTGCCAGCAGCTTAGGGAATGAAGAACTGTTTCTT.

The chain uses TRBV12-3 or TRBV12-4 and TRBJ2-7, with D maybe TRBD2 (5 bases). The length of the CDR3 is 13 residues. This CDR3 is CASGQGLTYEQYF. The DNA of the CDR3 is TGTGCTAGTGGTCAAGGACTGACCTACGAGCAGTACTTC.

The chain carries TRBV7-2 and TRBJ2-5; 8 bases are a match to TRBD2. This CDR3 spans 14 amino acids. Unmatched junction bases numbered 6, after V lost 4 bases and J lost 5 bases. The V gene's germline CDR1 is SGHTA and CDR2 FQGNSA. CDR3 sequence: CASSSGGGSETQYF. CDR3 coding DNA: TGTGCCAGCAGCTCTGGCGGGGGGAGCGAGACCCAGTACTTC.

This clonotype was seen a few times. CDR3 in DNA: TGTGCCAGCAGTTCAGGAAGACAGGGGGCAGCAGATACGCAGTATTTT. Its translation is CASSSGRQGAADTQYF. The rearrangement uses TRBV27 and TRBJ2-3; 10 bases are shared with TRBD1. The germline gives CDR1 MNHEY, CDR2 SMNVEV (reference sequence). V gave up 4 bases and J gave up 4 bases; unmatched junction bases: 8. The CDR3 consists of 16 residues.

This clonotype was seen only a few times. The DNA for the CDR3 is TGCAGTGCTAGAGTTACAGCAAACTATGGCTACACCTTC. It codes for CSARVTANYGYTF. This chain connects TRBV20-1 to TRBJ1-2; D gene uncertain. CDR3 length equals 13 residues. Germline V gene sequence: CDR1 DFQATT, CDR2 SNEGSKA (reference sequence). V was pared by 1 base and J by 2 bases, with 8 bases between.

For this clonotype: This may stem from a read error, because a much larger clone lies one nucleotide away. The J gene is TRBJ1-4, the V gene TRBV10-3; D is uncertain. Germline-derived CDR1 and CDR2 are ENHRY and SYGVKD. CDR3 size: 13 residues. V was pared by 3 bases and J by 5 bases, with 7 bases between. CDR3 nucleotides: TGTGCCATCAGTGACCGCTGGAATGAAAAACTGTTTTTT. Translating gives CAISDRWNEKLFF.

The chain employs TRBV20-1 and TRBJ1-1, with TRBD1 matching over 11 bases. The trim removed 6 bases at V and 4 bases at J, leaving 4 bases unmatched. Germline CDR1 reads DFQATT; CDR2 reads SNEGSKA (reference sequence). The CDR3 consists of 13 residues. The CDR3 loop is CSAQGQGGTEAFF. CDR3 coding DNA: TGCAGTGCGCAGGGACAGGGGGGCACTGAAGCTTTCTTT.

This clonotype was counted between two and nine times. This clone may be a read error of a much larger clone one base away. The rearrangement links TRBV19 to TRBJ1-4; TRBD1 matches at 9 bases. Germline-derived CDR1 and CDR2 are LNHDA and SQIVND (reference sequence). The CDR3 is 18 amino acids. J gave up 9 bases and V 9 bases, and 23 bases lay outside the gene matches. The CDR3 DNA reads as TGTGCCAGCAGTTTATGGGCCGGGACAGGGCTGGTGGGAAAAAAACTGTTTTTT. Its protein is CASSLWAGTGLVGKKLFF.